Listed below are T cell receptor beta chains from one sample, sequenced in a study of blood T cell repertoires in COVID-19. Assay used: immunoSEQ multiplex PCR; TCRdb lists only in-frame clones, some missing. The sample shows roughly 200,000 clones, just under 80% of them seen only once. The sequencing sample was made of peripheral blood. These receptors were collected from a woman over 75 with active or convalescent COVID-19. CDR3s include the opening cysteine and the closing phenylalanine or tryptophan.

TRBV30,14,CAWRGTGLNQPQHF
TRBV5-1,16,CASSFNGRVVGTEAFF
TRBV9,15,CASSLAGLAIDTQYF
TRBV19,14,CASSIGGRTQPQHF
TRBV9,16,CASSVGQGRSGNTIYF
TRBV7-2,13,CASSLGGLTEAFF
TRBV28,14,CASSLMQGGYGYTF
TRBV7-2,16,CASSLERGALVNEQYF
TRBV5-1,17,CASSLVTGGGVSYEQYF
TRBV2,16,CASSELAGGFGETQYF
TRBV9,14,CASSVAVTGNEQFF
TRBV15,13,CATSRVQEETQYF
TRBV27,13,CAIGREDQETQYF
TRBV15,16,CATSRRQGGYNNEQFF
TRBV7-6,19,CASSPSSLAGGRVAGELFF
TRBV21-1,17,CASSTRLGRGRNSPLHF
TRBV28,16,CASSLLAGGRTDTQYF
TRBV27,13,CASSLGRQSSYTF
TRBV28,17,CASSLVSWGVSYNEQFF
TRBV7-2,15,CASSSGTGRSDTQYF
TRBV4-1,15,CASSQDVERGTEAFF
TRBV28,15,CASSLAGGAIQSPFF
TRBV5-4,14,CASSATVSDEKLFF
TRBV10-3,14,CAIRTLTRNTEAFF
TRBV7-7,15,CASSLRQGRTGELFF
TRBV28,15,CASSLQAANTGELFF
TRBV18,16,CASSPPGPPLPQPQHF
TRBV6-5,14,CASSPGQTNYGYTF
TRBV28,14,CASARDRGPGELFF
TRBV6-5,14,CASTRDTDDNEQFF
TRBV5-6,13,CASSQTGVYGYTF
TRBV5-1,14,CASSFLQQADGYTF
TRBV11-2,15,CASSLSTSGGAKQFF
TRBV7-2,14,CASRRDGGNQPQHF
TRBV12-3/TRBV12-4,13,CASSRQGPPGYTF
TRBV5-1,15,CASSPGTGGNSPLHF
TRBV18,15,CASSQVTGGGETQYF
TRBV3-1/TRBV3-2,18,CASSQNRRSGLFNSPLHF
TRBV11-2,16,CASSLLVRQSNQPQHF
TRBV4-2,15,CASSQDEGPGNTIYF
TRBV6-5,15,CASSYDPGGSYEQYF
TRBV12-3/TRBV12-4,13,CASSLMEGEKLFF
TRBV5-4,15,CASSSPGQGLHGYTF
TRBV4-3,17,CASSQVPAGVNTGELFF
TRBV27,15,CASSYRGGTNEKLFF
TRBV6-1,18,CASSVQGGGFSGANVLTF
TRBV2,13,CASIRDRGYGYTF
TRBV18,19,CASSPIPTSGGAGRETQYF
TRBV30,15,CAWSRGQLSTDTQYF
TRBV18,13,CASSPDHRGRYTF
TRBV7-9,15,CASSLAVGDNQPQHF
TRBV2,14,CASSDQGSVNEQFF
TRBV7-9,14,CASSDVLVGDTQYF
TRBV24-1,18,CATSDRTGAFSSYNEQFF
TRBV3-1/TRBV3-2,22,CASSQEIGLNSGVSSLNYGYTF
TRBV25-1,15,CASSAWDNSGNTIYF
TRBV5-1,13,CASSLTGGNEQYF